The clone carrying this T cell receptor beta chain was observed once. TCRdb's copy holds only in-frame clones and misses some; the assay was immunoSEQ multiplex PCR. The data hold just over 65,000 clones, with just over 85% observed a single time. The CDR3 consists of 11 residues. Germline assignment: CDR1 MDHEN and CDR2 SYDVKM. The V gene lost 4 bases and the J gene lost 5 bases, with 5 bases spanning the gap. The sample belongs to a study of blood T cell repertoires in COVID-19. The sequence was obtained from a man aged 25-45 years with acute or convalescent COVID-19. The chain combines TRBV28 with TRBJ2-5; the D is unclear. The sample comprised peripheral blood. In DNA form, the CDR3 reads TGTGCCAGCAGTTCTTCCGAGACCCAGTACTTC. This encodes CASSSSETQYF.